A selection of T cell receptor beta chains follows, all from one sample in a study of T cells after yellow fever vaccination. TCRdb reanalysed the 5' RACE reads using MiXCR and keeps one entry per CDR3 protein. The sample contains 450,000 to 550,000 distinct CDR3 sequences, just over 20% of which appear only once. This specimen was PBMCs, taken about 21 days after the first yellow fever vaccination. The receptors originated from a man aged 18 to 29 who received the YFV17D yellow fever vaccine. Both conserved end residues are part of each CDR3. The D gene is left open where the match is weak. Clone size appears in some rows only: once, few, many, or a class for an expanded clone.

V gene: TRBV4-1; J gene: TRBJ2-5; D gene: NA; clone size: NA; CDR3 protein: CASARSGGTQYF; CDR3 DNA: TGCGCCAGCGCCAGGTCCGGGGGGACCCAGTACTTC
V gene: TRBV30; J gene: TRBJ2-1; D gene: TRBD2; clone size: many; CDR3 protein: CAWSPLAGANEQFF; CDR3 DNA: TGTGCCTGGAGTCCGCTAGCGGGGGCCAATGAGCAGTTCTTC
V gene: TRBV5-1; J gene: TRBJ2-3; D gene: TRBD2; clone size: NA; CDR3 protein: CASSLWASGGNTNTQYF; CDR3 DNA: TGCGCCAGCAGCTTGTGGGCTAGCGGGGGGAACACGAATACGCAGTATTTT
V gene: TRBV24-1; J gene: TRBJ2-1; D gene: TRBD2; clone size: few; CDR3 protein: CATSRSGGANEQFF; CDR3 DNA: TGTGCCACCAGTCGGAGCGGGGGGGCCAATGAGCAGTTCTTC
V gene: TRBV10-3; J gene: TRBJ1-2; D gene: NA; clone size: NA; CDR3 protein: CAISAAGDGYTF; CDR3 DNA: TGTGCCATCAGTGCGGCAGGGGATGGCTACACCTTC
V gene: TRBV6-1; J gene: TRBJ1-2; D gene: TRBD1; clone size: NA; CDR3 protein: CASRPPGQGSVGYTF; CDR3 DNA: TGTGCCAGCAGGCCACCGGGACAGGGGTCCGTTGGCTACACCTTC
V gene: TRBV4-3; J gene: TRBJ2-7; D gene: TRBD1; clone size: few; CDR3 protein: CASSRSGTGIYEQYF; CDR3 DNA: TGCGCCAGCAGCCGATCCGGGACAGGGATCTACGAGCAGTACTTC
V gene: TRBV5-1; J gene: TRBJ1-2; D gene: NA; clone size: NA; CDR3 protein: CASSSRGETGNYGYTF; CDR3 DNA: TGCGCCAGCAGCTCGAGAGGAGAGACAGGAAACTATGGCTACACCTTC
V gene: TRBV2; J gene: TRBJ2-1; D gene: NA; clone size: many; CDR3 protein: CASSDIAVELNEQFF; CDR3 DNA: TGTGCCAGCAGTGACATAGCGGTCGAGTTGAATGAGCAGTTCTTC
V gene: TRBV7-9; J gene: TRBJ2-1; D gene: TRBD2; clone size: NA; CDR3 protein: CASSWVAGGRRAEQFF; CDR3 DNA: TGTGCCAGCAGCTGGGTAGCGGGGGGGCGGCGTGCTGAGCAGTTCTTC
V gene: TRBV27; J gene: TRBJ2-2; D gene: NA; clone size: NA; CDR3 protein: CASSYEGASGELFF; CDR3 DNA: TGTGCCAGCAGTTACGAGGGCGCGTCCGGGGAGCTGTTTTTT
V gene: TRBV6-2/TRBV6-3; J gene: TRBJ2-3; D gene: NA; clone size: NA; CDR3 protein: CASSYSLYSTDTQYF; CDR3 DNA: TGTGCCAGCAGTTACTCGTTATATAGCACAGATACGCAGTATTTT
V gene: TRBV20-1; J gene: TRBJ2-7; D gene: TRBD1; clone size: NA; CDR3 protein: CSATGSGGYTYEQYF; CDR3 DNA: TGCAGTGCTACAGGATCAGGGGGCTACACCTACGAGCAGTACTTC
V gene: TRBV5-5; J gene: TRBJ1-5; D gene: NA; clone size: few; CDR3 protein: CASSLAATGYSNQPQHF; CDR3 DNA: TGTGCCAGCAGCTTGGCAGCGACCGGATATAGCAATCAGCCCCAGCATTTT
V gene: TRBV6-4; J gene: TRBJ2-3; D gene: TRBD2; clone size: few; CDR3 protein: CASSVQRGGTDTQYF; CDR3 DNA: TGTGCCAGCAGTGTCCAGCGGGGGGGCACAGATACGCAGTATTTT
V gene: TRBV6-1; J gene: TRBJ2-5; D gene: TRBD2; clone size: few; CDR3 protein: CASRGTSGDQETQYF; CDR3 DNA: TGTGCCAGCAGGGGGACTAGCGGGGACCAAGAGACCCAGTACTTC
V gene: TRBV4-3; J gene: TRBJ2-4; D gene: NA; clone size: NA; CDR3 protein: CASSQADIQYF; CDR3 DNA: TGCGCCAGCAGCCAAGCCGACATTCAGTACTTC
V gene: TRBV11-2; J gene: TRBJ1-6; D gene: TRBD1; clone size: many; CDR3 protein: CASRTWGTENSPLHF; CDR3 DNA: TGTGCCAGCAGAACGTGGGGGACAGAAAATTCACCCCTCCACTTT
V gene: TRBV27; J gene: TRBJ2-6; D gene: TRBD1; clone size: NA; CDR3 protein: CASSTTGSGANVLTF; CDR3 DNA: TGTGCCAGCAGTACGACAGGGTCCGGGGCCAACGTCCTGACTTTC
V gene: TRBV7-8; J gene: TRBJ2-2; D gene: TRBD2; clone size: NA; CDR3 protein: CASSLEAGGPEDGELFF; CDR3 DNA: TGTGCCAGCAGCTTAGAGGCGGGGGGGCCGGAGGACGGGGAGCTGTTTTTT
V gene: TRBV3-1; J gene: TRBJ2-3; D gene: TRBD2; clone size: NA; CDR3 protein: CASSHSGTSGTDTQYF; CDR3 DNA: TGTGCCAGCAGTCACTCCGGGACTAGCGGCACAGATACGCAGTATTTT
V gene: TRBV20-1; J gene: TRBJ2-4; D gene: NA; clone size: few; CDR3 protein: CSARDGLAGAKNIQYF; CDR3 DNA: TGCAGTGCTAGAGATGGCCTAGCTGGAGCCAAAAACATTCAGTACTTC
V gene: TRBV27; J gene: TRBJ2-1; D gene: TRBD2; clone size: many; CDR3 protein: CASSPTSTSGANEQFF; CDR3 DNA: TGTGCCAGCAGTCCAACATCGACTAGCGGGGCAAATGAGCAGTTCTTC
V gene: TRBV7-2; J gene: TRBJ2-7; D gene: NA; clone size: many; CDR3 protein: CASSDRREREQYF; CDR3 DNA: TGTGCCAGCAGCGACCGGAGGGAGCGCGAGCAGTACTTC
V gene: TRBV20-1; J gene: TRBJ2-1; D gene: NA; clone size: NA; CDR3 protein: CSAHRLNDNEQFF; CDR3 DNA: TGCAGTGCTCACCGGCTAAATGACAATGAGCAGTTCTTC
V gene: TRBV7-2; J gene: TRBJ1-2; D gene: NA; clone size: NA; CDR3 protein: CASSAQGLNYGYTF; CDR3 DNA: TGTGCCAGCAGCGCTCAAGGGCTAAACTATGGCTACACCTTC
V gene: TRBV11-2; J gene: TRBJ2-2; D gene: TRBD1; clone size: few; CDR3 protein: CASRIDRVESGELFF; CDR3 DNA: TGTGCCAGCAGGATCGACAGGGTGGAATCCGGGGAGCTGTTTTTT
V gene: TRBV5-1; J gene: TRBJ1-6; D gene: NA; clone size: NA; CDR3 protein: CASSWGCPLHF; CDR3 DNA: TGCGCCAGCAGCTGGGGGTGCCCCCTCCACTTT
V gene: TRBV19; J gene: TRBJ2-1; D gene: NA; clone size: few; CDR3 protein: CASATGTYPYNEQFF; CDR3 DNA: TGTGCCAGTGCAACTGGGACATACCCCTACAATGAGCAGTTCTTC
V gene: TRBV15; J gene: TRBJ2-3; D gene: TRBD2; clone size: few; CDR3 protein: CATSRDRGGTDTQYF; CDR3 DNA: TGTGCCACCAGCAGAGATCGGGGGGGCACAGATACGCAGTATTTT
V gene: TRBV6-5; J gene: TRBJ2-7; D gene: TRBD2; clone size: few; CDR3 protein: CASSSRTSGGLYEQYF; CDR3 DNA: TGTGCCAGCAGTTCCCGGACTAGCGGGGGACTCTACGAGCAGTACTTC
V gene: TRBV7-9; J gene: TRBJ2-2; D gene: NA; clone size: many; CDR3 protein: CASSLSSTGELFF; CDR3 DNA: TGTGCCAGCAGCTTAAGTAGCACCGGGGAGCTGTTTTTT
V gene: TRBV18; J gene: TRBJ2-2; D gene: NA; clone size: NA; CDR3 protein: CASLTDRPNTGELFF; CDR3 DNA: TGTGCCAGCTTAACGGACAGACCGAACACCGGGGAGCTGTTTTTT
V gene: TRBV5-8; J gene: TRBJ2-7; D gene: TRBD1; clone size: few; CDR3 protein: CASREFGTVSYEQYF; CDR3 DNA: TGTGCCAGCAGGGAATTCGGGACAGTCTCCTACGAGCAGTACTTC
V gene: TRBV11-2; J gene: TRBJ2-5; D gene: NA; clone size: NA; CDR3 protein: CASSLETAQETQYF; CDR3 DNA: TGTGCCAGCAGCTTAGAAACAGCCCAAGAGACCCAGTACTTC
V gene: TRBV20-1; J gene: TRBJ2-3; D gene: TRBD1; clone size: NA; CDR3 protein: CSAPRQGLRHRQYF; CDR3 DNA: TGCAGTGCCCCTAGACAGGGGCTTAGGCATCGTCAGTATTTT